These 5 T cell receptor beta chains were sequenced from one sample in a study of T cells in Graves' hyperthyroidism and ophthalmopathy (dated by TCRdb to the late 2010s). Preparation of the library involved multiplex PCR. TCRdb names Illumina HiSeq 2000 as the instrument used. TCR beta CDR3 regions were amplified from RNA transcripts. A first-round RT-PCR of the TCR CDR3 used the HTBI primer set with the Qiagen OneStep RT-PCR kit. TCRdb took the public reads, trimmed them with fastp at Q25, ran MiXCR for clone calling and kept in-frame beta chains. Identical CDR3 proteins give one entry, which carries the most common genes and DNA. The table for this sample lists 600,000 to 850,000 distinct CDR3 sequences; 18% of them were counted only once. Of the sample, over 15% falls within the top ten clones. Sequencing was carried out using blood. These receptors were collected from a woman between 50 and 59 years old with Graves' hyperthyroidism that later progressed to Graves' ophthalmopathy.

The V call is TRBV27, the J call TRBJ2-7; D is possibly TRBD1 (6 bases). V lost 5 bases and J lost 4, with 18 bases in between. This CDR3 comprises 15 residues. Germline V CDR1 and CDR2: MNHEY, SMNVEV (reference sequence). The DNA for the CDR3 is TGTGCCAGCAGTCACCCGGGCGGCAGGGGTTACGAGCAGTACTTC. Encoded protein: CASSHPGGRGYEQYF.

The chain joins TRBV20-1 to TRBJ1-1; D is perhaps TRBD1 (5 bases). Germline values: CDR1 DFQATT, CDR2 SNEGSKA (reference sequence). V was pared by 2 bases and J by 0 bases, with 16 bases between. The CDR3 is 16 amino acids. The CDR3, as DNA: TGCAGTGCTAGAAAAGGGACTAACTGGGTGAACACTGAAGCTTTCTTT. Translating gives CSARKGTNWVNTEAFF.

The chain recombines TRBV12-3 or TRBV12-4 with TRBJ2-1, with 9 bases that match TRBD2. The V and J ends lost 2 bases and 4 bases, in that order; junction bases with no gene match: 3. The CDR3 is 15 residues long. The CDR3 protein is CASSLSSGAYNEQFF. DNA for the CDR3: TGTGCCAGCAGTTTATCTAGCGGGGCTTACAATGAGCAGTTCTTC.

The table lists this clonotype with many counts. The V call is TRBV12-3 or TRBV12-4, the J call TRBJ1-2; 9 bases fit TRBD1. This CDR3 has 15 amino acids. V was clipped by 5 bases and J by 5 bases; unmatched bases: 9. CDR3 region: CASSREDRGGYGYTF. For the CDR3, the DNA is TGTGCCAGCAGTCGAGAGGACAGGGGAGGGTATGGCTACACCTTC.

This clonotype was observed at least ten times. This chain uses TRBV13 with TRBJ1-1, with a weak D call TRBD1 (6 bases). V lost 4 bases and J lost 0, with 12 bases in between. The CDR3 is made up of 15 amino acids. Germline CDR1 PRHDT, CDR2 FYEKMQ (reference sequence). CDR3 DNA: TGTGCCAGCAGCTCCAGGGGATACATGAACACTGAAGCTTTCTTT. It yields the protein CASSSRGYMNTEAFF.